Listed below are T cell receptor beta chains from one sample, sequenced in a study of blood T cell repertoires in COVID-19. Sequencing was performed with immunoSEQ multiplex PCR; in TCRdb, only in-frame clones are kept and a portion is missing. This sample yields 70,000 to 90,000 clones, of which approximately 79% are seen a single time; around 2.6% belongs to the top ten. Sequenced: peripheral blood. The origin of the receptors is a human donor with acute or convalescent COVID-19. The donor label of this sample is uncertain. Each CDR3 is given with its conserved first and last residue. The D gene is left open where the match is weak. Part of the rows lack a size; the others show once, few, many or a class for expanded clones.

.	TRBV6-1	.	TRBJ1-6	TGTGCCAGCAGTGAAGCGCGAGGGAGCTCCTATAATTCACCCCTCCACTTT	CASSEARGSSYNSPLHF
.	TRBV10-3	.	TRBJ2-1	TGTGCCATCAGTGAGTCACTTCCCCAGGTCAATGAGCAGTTCTTC	CAISESLPQVNEQFF
TRBD2	TRBV24-1	.	TRBJ2-5	TGTGCCACCAGTGATAGATCTAGCGGGAGAGAGACCCAGTACTTC	CATSDRSSGRETQYF
.	TRBV11-3	once	TRBJ2-1	TGTGCCAGCAGCAGACAGGCCTCCTACAATGAGCAGTTCTTC	CASSRQASYNEQFF
.	TRBV10-3	once	TRBJ2-1	TGTGCCATCAGTCCCAGCGGAAGCTCCTACAATGAGCAGTTCTTC	CAISPSGSSYNEQFF
.	TRBV28	.	TRBJ1-2	TGTGCCAGCAGTTTAAGCAGGGTATCCTATGGCTACACCTTC	CASSLSRVSYGYTF
TRBD2	TRBV5-1	.	TRBJ2-7	TGCGCCAGCAGCCCAGGTGTAACTAGCGGGATTTCCTACGAGCAGTACTTC	CASSPGVTSGISYEQYF
TRBD2	TRBV7-8	.	TRBJ2-1	TGTGCCAGCAGCTCTAGCGGGAGTCACAATGAGCAGTTCTTC	CASSSSGSHNEQFF
.	TRBV6-2/TRBV6-3	.	TRBJ1-2	TGTGCCAGCAGCGACGTCACAGGGACGGCTAACTATGGCTACACCTTC	CASSDVTGTANYGYTF
.	TRBV12-1	few	TRBJ2-7	TGTGCCAGCAATCTCGGACTGGAACCCTACGAGCAGTACTTC	CASNLGLEPYEQYF
.	TRBV7-3	.	TRBJ2-7	TGTGCCAGCAGCCCTGGGACTCTTAGCTCCTACGAGCAGTACTTC	CASSPGTLSSYEQYF
.	TRBV7-6	.	TRBJ1-6	TGTGCCAGCAGCTTAGCACAGTCCAATTCACCCCTCCACTTT	CASSLAQSNSPLHF
TRBD1	TRBV28	.	TRBJ1-1	TGTGCCAGCCCCCCCTTGACAGGGGACACTGAAGCTTTCTTT	CASPPLTGDTEAFF
.	TRBV20-1	.	TRBJ1-2	TGCAGTGTAACAGCCGCTACAGGCTACACCTTC	CSVTAATGYTF